The T cell receptor beta chain under discussion was sequenced for a study of T-cell reconstitution after alpha-beta-depleted transplantation in children (TCRdb year 2016). About the investigation overall: The study quantitatively tracked T-cell immune reconstitution after TCRalphabeta/CD19-depleted allogeneic hematopoietic cell transplantation in children using TCR repertoire profiling. On the study overall, not on this receptor specifically: Apparently early alphabetaT-cell count recovery about two months after transplant reportedly relied on only several hundred rapidly expanded clones derived from non-depleted graft cells. The high TCRbeta diversity at day 60 in some patients was ascribed to recipient T cells and intrathymic progenitors that had survived conditioning. Over the following months the frequencies of hyperexpanded clones went down, and after one year T-cell counts and TCRbeta diversity were mostly credited to newly produced T cells.

Sample treatment or condition, as interpreted from the label and publication: allogeneic hematopoietic cell transplantation with graft depleted of TCRalphabeta T cells and CD19 B cells. TCRalphabeta/CD19-depleted allogeneic hematopoietic cell grafts were given to the transplant recipients, all of whom were children. On this clonotype itself: The clone's antigen remains unknown. Base qualities are missing; no much larger clone stands one base away.

Library creation used PCR. For sequencing, an Illumina HiSeq 2500 was employed. Molecular barcoding was employed in the preparation of TCR libraries, with unique molecular identifiers being used to normalize TCRbeta repertoire quantification. TCRdb trimmed the raw reads at Q25, called clones with MiXCR and kept productive beta chains. Each CDR3 protein gets just one entry, which takes the most common genes and DNA from the rows behind it. Within this sample are about 580,000 distinct CDR3 sequences, with roughly 23% of them counted one time only. The ten largest account for 13% to 15% of the sample. The source of this sequence is a boy less than two years old who had a stem cell transplant for acute myeloid leukemia, so the T cells may come from the graft donor. Sample: PBMCs, mostly from graft donor cells, taken 360 days after TCRalphabeta/CD19-depleted stem cell transplant.

Here the CDR3 is given as CASSIDLWQPQHF. The nucleotide sequence is given as TGTGCCAGTAGTATAGATCTCTGGCAGCCCCAGCATTTT. The sequence is built from TRBV19 and TRBJ1-5, with the D gene call left open. From a lookup of the germline V gene (reference sequence), CDR1 and CDR2 are LNHDA and SQIVND. Relative to germline, V is 0 bases shorter and J is 7 bases shorter, with 7 bases between their ends. Inclusive of the bounding cysteine and phenylalanine, the CDR3 is 13 residues long. Only the CDR3 region is kept as DNA, spanning 39 bases read in frame from base 1.